This T cell receptor (beta chain) was sequenced during a study of cytomegalovirus exposure and HLA in healthy donors. In the PCR, 60 Vbeta and 13 Jbeta primers were used. Repertoires were generated with immunoSEQ multiplex PCR, while TCRdb's copy carries only in-frame clones and drops some. The sample yields 100,000 to 120,000 clones, about 77% seen once. This CDR3 region has 15 residues. V shed 0 bases and J 3 bases; nucleotides not matched to a gene: 5. The germline CDR1 and CDR2 sequences are SGHRS and YFSETQ. General observations from the study: Most subjects' HLA-A and HLA-B alleles were reportedly predicted from TCR beta sequences. Some V segments could not be told apart, so they were left out, TRBV6-2 and TRBV6-3 among them.

Remarks on this clone: Its antigen remains unknown.

Sample: PBMCs. V is TRBV5-1 and J is TRBJ2-7; 8 bases map to TRBD2. The origin of this receptor is a woman aged 25 to 39 in good health and CMV-seropositive. In nucleotides, the CDR3 is TGCGCCAGCAGCTTGGTACTAGCGGAGGGCTACGAGCAGTACTTC. Encoded protein: CASSLVLAEGYEQYF. The whole variable domain, remainder taken from reference TRBV5-1 and TRBJ2-7, is KAGVTQTPRYLIKTRGQQVTLSCSPISGHRSVSWYQQTPGQGLQFLFEYFSETQRNKGNFPGRFSGRQFSNSRSEMNVSTLELGDSALYLCASSLVLAEGYEQYFGPGTRLTVT.